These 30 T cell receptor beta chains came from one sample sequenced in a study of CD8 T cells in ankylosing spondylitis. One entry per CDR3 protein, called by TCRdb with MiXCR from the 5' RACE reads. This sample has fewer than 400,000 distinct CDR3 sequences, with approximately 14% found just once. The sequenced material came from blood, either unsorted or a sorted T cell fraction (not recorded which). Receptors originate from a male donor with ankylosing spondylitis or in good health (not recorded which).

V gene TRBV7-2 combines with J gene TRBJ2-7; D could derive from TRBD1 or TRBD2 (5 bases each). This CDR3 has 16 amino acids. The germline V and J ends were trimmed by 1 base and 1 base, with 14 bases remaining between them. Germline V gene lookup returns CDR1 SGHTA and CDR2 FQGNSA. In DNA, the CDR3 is TGTGCCAGCAGCTTAGACAGCGGTTCAGGGTCCTACGAGCAGTACTTC. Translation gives CASSLDSGSGSYEQYF.

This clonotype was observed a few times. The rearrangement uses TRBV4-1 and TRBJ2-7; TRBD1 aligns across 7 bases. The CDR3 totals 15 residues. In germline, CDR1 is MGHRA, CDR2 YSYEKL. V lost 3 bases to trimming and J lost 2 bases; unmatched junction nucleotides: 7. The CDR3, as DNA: TGCGCCAGCAGCCAGTCCGGGACAGCCACCTACGAGCAGTACTTC. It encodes CASSQSGTATYEQYF.

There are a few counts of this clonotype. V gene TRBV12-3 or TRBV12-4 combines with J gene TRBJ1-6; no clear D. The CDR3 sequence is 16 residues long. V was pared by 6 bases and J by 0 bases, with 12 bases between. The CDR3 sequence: CASSSDMASYNSPLHF. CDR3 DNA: TGTGCCAGCAGCTCCGACATGGCCTCCTATAATTCACCCCTCCACTTT.

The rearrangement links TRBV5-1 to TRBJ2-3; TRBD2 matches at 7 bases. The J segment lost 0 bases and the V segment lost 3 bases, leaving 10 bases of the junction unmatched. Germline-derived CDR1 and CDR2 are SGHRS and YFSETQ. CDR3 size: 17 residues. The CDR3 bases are TGCGCCAGCAGCTCGGGTGGGCTAGCGGCTAGCACAGATACGCAGTATTTT. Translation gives CASSSGGLAASTDTQYF.

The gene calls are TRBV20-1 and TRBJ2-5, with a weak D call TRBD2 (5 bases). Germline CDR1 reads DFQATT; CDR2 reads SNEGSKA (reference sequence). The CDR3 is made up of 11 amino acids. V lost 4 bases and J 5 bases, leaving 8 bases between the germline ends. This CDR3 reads CSAIGLETQYF. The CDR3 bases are TGCAGTGCTATCGGACTCGAGACCCAGTACTTC.

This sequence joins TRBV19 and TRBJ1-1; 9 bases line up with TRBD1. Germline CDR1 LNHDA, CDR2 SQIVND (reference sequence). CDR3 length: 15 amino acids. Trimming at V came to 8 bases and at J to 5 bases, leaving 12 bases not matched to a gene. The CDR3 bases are TGTGCCAGTGGGACAGGGAGCGGGTCGGGTACTGAAGCTTTCTTT. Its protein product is CASGTGSGSGTEAFF.

In DNA form, the CDR3 reads TGTGCCAGTAGGACTAGCGGGTTCAGAGGTGGGGCCAACGTCCTGACTTTC. Protein sequence: CASRTSGFRGGANVLTF. This chain joins TRBV12-3 or TRBV12-4 and TRBJ2-6, with 11 positions matching TRBD2. The CDR3 runs 17 residues. After removal of 9 bases from V and 3 bases from J, the junction contained 10 bases not matched to a gene.

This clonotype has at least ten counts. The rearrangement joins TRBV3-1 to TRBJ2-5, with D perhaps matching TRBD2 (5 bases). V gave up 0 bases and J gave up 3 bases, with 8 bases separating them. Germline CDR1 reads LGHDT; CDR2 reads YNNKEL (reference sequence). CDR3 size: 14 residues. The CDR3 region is CASSQDFGEETQYF. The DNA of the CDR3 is TGTGCCAGCAGCCAAGATTTCGGGGAAGAGACCCAGTACTTC.

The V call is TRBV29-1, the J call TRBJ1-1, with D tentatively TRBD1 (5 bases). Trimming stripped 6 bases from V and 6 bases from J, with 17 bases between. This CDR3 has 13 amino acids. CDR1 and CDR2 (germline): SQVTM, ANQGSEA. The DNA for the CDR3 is TGCAGCGTCTCCATGGGAAGGGGCCCTGAAGCTTTCTTT. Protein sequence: CSVSMGRGPEAFF.

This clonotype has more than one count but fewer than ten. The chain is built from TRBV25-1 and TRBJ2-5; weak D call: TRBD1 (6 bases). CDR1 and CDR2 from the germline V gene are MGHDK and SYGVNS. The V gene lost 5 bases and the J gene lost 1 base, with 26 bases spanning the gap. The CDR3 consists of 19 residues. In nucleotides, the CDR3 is TGTGCCAGCAGTTCGAATTCGCCTCCTTTAGGACAGCCCCAAGAGACCCAGTACTTC. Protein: CASSSNSPPLGQPQETQYF.

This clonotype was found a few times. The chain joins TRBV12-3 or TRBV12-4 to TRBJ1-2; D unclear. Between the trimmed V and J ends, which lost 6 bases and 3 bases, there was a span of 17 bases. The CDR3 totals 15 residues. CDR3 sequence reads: CASRPSGVLDYGYTF. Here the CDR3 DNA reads TGTGCCAGCAGGCCCTCCGGGGTATTAGACTATGGCTACACCTTC.

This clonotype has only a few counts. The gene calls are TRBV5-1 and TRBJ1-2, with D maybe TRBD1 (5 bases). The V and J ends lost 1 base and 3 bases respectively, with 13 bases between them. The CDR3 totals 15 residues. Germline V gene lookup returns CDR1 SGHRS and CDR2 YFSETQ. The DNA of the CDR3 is TGCGCCAGCAGCTTGACAAGACAGAGAGACTATGGCTACACCTTC. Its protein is CASSLTRQRDYGYTF.

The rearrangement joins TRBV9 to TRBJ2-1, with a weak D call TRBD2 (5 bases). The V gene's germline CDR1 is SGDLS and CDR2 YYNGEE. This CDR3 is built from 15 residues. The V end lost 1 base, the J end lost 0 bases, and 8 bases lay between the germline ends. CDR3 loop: CASSVWESSYNEQFF. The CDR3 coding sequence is TGTGCCAGCAGCGTATGGGAGAGCTCCTACAATGAGCAGTTCTTC.

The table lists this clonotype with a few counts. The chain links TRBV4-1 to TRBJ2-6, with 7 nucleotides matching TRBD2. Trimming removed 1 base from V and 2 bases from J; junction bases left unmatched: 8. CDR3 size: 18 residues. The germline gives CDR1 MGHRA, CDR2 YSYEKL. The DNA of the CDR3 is TGCGCCAGCAGCCAAGTCCTTATGGGAGGGGCTGGGGCCAACGTCCTGACTTTC. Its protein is CASSQVLMGGAGANVLTF.

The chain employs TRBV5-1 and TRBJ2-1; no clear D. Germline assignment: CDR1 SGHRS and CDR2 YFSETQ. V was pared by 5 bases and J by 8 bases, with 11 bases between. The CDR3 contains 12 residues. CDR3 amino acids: CASRLNLDEQFF. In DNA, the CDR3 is TGCGCCAGCAGACTAAACTTGGATGAGCAGTTCTTC.

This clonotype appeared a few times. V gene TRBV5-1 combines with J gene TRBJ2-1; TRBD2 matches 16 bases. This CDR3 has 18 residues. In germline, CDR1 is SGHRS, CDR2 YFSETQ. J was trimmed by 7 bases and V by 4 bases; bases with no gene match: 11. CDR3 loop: CASSPLGLAGGRGNEQFF. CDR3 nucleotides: TGCGCCAGCAGCCCCTTGGGACTAGCGGGAGGGCGGGGGAATGAGCAGTTCTTC.

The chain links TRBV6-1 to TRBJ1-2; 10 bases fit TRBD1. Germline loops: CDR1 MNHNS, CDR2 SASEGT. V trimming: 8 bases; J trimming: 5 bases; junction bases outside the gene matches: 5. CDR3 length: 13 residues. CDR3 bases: TGTGCCAGCGAACGGGGACAGGGGTATGGCTACACCTTC. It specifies CASERGQGYGYTF.

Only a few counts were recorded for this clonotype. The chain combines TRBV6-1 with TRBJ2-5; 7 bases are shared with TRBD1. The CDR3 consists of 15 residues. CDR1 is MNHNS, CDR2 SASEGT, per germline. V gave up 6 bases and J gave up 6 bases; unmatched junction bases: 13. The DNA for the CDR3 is TGTGCCAGCAGCTCGACAGGGATGGGCCTCCAGACCCAGTACTTC. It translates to CASSSTGMGLQTQYF.

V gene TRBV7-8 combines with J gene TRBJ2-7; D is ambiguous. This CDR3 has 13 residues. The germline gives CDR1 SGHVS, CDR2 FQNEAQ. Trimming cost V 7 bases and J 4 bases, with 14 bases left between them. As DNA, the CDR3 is TGTGCCAGCACAGACGACACTTTTTACGAGCAGTACTTC. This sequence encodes CASTDDTFYEQYF.

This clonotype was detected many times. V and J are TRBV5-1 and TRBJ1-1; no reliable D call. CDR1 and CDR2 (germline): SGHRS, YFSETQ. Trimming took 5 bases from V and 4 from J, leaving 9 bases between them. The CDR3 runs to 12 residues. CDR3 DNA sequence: TGCGCCAGCAGGGGCGAGCGCACTGAAGCTTTCTTT. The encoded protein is CASRGERTEAFF.

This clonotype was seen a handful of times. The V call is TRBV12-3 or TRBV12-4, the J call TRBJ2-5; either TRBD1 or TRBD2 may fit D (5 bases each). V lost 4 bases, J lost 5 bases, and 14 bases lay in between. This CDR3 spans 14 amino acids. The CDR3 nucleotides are TGTGCCAGCAGTTCGGGACGGCTGACGGAGACCCAGTACTTC. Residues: CASSSGRLTETQYF.

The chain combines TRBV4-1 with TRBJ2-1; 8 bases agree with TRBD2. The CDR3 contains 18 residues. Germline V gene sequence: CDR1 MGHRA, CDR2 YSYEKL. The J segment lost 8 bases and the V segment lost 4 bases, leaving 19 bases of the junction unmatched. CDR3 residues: CASSPSGRSGLVAHEQFF. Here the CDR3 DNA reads TGCGCCAGCAGCCCTTCCGGGAGGTCGGGACTAGTTGCCCATGAGCAGTTCTTC.

In nucleotides, the CDR3 is TGTGCCAGCACCCTGGGAACACGCGATGGCTACACCTTC. The encoded protein is CASTLGTRDGYTF. This sequence joins TRBV12-3 or TRBV12-4 and TRBJ1-2; D is unclear. The germline V and J ends were trimmed by 7 bases and 6 bases, with 15 bases remaining between them. The CDR3 is 13 amino acids.

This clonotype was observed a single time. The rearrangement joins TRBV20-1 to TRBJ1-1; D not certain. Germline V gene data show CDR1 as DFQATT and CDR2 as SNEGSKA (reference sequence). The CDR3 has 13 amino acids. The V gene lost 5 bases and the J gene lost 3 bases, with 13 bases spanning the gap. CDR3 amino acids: CSAPGNMHTEAFF. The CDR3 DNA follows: TGCAGTGCTCCGGGGAACATGCACACTGAAGCTTTCTTT.

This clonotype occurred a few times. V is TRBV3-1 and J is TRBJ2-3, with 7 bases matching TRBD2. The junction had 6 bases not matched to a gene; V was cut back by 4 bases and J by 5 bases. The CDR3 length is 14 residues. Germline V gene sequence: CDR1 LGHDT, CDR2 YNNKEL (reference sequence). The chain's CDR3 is CASSRSGGGDTQYF. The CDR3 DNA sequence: TGTGCCAGCAGCCGCAGTGGGGGGGGAGATACGCAGTATTTT.

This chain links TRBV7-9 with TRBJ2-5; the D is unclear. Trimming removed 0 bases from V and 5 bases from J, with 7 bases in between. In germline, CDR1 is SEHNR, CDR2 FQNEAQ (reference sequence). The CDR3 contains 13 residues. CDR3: CASSLAQWETQYF. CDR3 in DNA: TGTGCCAGCAGCTTAGCCCAGTGGGAGACCCAGTACTTC.

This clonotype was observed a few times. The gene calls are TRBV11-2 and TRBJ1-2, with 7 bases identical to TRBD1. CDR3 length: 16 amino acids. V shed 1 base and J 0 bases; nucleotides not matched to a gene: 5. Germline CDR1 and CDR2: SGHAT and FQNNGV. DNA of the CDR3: TGTGCCAGCAGCTTAGTTGGGGACAGCGCTAACTATGGCTACACCTTC. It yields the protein CASSLVGDSANYGYTF.

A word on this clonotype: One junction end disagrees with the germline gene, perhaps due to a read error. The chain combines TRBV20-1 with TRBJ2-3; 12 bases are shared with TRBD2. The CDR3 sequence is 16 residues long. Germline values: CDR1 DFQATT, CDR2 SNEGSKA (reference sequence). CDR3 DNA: TGCAGTGCTAGATCGGGACTAGCGGGCACCACAGATATGCAGTATTTT. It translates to CSARSGLAGTTDMQYF.

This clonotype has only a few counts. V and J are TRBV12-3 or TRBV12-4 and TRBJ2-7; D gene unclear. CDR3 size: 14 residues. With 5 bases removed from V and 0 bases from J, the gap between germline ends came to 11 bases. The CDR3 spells CASSPRGGSYEQYF. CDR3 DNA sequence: TGTGCCAGCAGTCCAAGAGGTGGCTCCTACGAGCAGTACTTC.

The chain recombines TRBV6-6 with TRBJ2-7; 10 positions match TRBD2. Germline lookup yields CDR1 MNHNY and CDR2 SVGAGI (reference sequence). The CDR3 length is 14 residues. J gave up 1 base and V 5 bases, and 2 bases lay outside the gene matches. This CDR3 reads CASSRLAGSYEQYF. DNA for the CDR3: TGTGCCAGCAGTCGACTAGCGGGTTCCTACGAGCAGTACTTC.